The 4 T cell receptor beta chains presented below share a single source sample, sequenced in a study of cytotoxic CD8 clonotypes in ibrutinib-treated CLL. Clones were sequenced by immunoSEQ multiplex PCR, and TCRdb holds only the in-frame ones, with some missing. The sample holds 65,000 to 85,000 clones, less than 90% seen once. The source was PBMCs, collected after 24 months of ibrutinib treatment. Every receptor here comes from a human donor with chronic lymphocytic leukemia.

CDR3 loop: CASRPVVGPNTEAFF. DNA for the CDR3: TGTGCCAGCAGGCCCGTGGTAGGACCGAACACTGAAGCTTTCTTT. The J gene is TRBJ1-1, the V gene TRBV28; D gene unclear. The length of the CDR3 is 15 residues. Germline V gene data show CDR1 as MDHEN and CDR2 as SYDVKM. Trimming took off 6 bases at V and 1 base at J, with 15 bases between the two ends.

With respect to this clone: Within the sample, other DNA sequences also encode this same CDR3. V and J are TRBV5-1 and TRBJ2-3; the D is unclear. From germline, CDR1 is SGHRS and CDR2 YFSETQ. The CDR3 sequence is 14 residues long. Deletions cut 0 bases from V and 0 bases from J, with 5 bases between. The CDR3 DNA reads TGCGCCAGCAGCTTGGGAGCGAGCACAGATACGCAGTATTTT. This codes for CASSLGASTDTQYF.

The CDR3: CASSRTGRTGELFF. The DNA for the CDR3 is TGTGCCAGCAGTCGGACAGGGAGGACCGGGGAGCTGTTTTTT. The genes are TRBV6-1 and TRBJ2-2, with TRBD1 matching over 8 bases. This CDR3 is 14 amino acids long. Germline lookup yields CDR1 MNHNS and CDR2 SASEGT. V was pared by 5 bases and J by 5 bases, with 4 bases of the junction left unmatched.

The chain combines TRBV2 with TRBJ1-5; 7 bases agree with TRBD1. Germline V gene data show CDR1 as SNHLY and CDR2 as FYNNEI. J lost 3 bases, V lost 7 bases, and 9 bases had no gene match. CDR3 length: 15 residues. This chain's CDR3 is CASNPRQGTNQPQHF. The CDR3 DNA sequence: TGTGCCAGCAACCCCCGACAGGGCACCAATCAGCCCCAGCATTTT. Full variable domain (remainder filled in from reference TRBV2 and TRBJ1-5): EPEVTQTPSHQVTQMGQEVILRCVPISNHLYFYWYRQILGQKVEFLVSFYNNEISEKSEIFDDQFSVERPDGSNFTLKIRSTKLEDSAMYFCASNPRQGTNQPQHFGDGTRLSIL.